This T cell receptor (beta chain) was sequenced for a study of radiotherapy plus CTLA-4 blockade in lung cancer. V was pared by 11 bases and J by 5 bases, with 18 bases between. Germline lookup yields CDR1 SNHLY and CDR2 FYNNEI. The CDR3 is 13 amino acids. Sequencing used immunoSEQ multiplex PCR; TCRdb keeps in-frame clones, though not all of them. Of around 70,000 clones in the sample, about 85% were seen once. Specimen: peripheral blood, collected from a patient treated with radiotherapy plus ipilimumab. J is TRBJ1-1 and V is TRBV2; D possibly corresponds to TRBD1 (6 bases). This receptor was taken from a human donor with non-small cell lung cancer who had a partial response to radiotherapy plus ipilimumab. CDR3 protein: CAGKDSSYTEAFF. The CDR3 DNA is TGTGCCGGTAAGGACAGTTCTTATACTGAAGCTTTCTTT.